These 5 T cell receptor beta chains share one sample of origin, sequenced in a study of control samples from healthy donors and cancer patients. The data were produced by immunoSEQ multiplex PCR, yet TCRdb's version contains in-frame clones alone and is incomplete. This sample has some 150,000 clones, with roughly 89% found just once. Material for sequencing was blood. The receptors stem from a man in his thirties or forties in good health.

The chain combines TRBV19 with TRBJ2-7; 13 bases line up with TRBD2. The CDR3 length is 15 residues. The V and J ends lost 5 bases and 3 bases, in that order; junction bases with no gene match: 4. The V gene's germline CDR1 is LNHDA and CDR2 SQIVND (reference sequence). Here the CDR3 DNA reads TGTGCCAGTAGTCCGGGGACTAGCGGGGACTACGAGCAGTACTTC. Translating gives CASSPGTSGDYEQYF.

This chain connects TRBV11-3 to TRBJ2-5; 8 nucleotides match TRBD1. The CDR3 runs to 15 residues. Germline CDR1 and CDR2: SGHNT and YENEEA. The junction had 8 bases not matched to a gene; V was cut back by 2 bases and J by 6 bases. CDR3 DNA: TGTGCCAGCAGCTTACTACAGGGGGTCCTAAAGACCCAGTACTTC. Protein sequence: CASSLLQGVLKTQYF.

The chain employs TRBV5-1 and TRBJ2-6; the D gene is possibly TRBD1 (6 bases). Germline-derived CDR1 and CDR2 are SGHRS and YFSETQ. CDR3 size: 15 residues. V dropped 3 bases and J dropped 2 bases, with 9 bases sitting between them. CDR3 residues: CASSYRTAGANVLTF. The CDR3 DNA follows: TGCGCCAGCAGCTACCGGACAGCTGGGGCCAACGTCCTGACTTTC.

A single count supports this clone. The genes are TRBV12-3 or TRBV12-4 and TRBJ2-1; no firm D call. Trimming shortened V by 6 bases and J by 6 bases, and 6 bases separated the two germline ends. The length of the CDR3 is 11 residues. CDR3 bases: TGTGCCAGCAGCCAAGTCAATGAGCAGTTCTTC. Translated, it gives CASSQVNEQFF.

The chain is built from TRBV12-5 and TRBJ2-2; D is ambiguous. V lost 2 bases and J lost 0, with 4 bases in between. Per the germline V gene, CDR1 is LGHNT and CDR2 is FRNRAP. CDR3 length: 14 residues. CDR3 nucleotide sequence: TGTGCTAGTGGTTTGTGGCCGAACACCGGGGAGCTGTTTTTT. It encodes CASGLWPNTGELFF.